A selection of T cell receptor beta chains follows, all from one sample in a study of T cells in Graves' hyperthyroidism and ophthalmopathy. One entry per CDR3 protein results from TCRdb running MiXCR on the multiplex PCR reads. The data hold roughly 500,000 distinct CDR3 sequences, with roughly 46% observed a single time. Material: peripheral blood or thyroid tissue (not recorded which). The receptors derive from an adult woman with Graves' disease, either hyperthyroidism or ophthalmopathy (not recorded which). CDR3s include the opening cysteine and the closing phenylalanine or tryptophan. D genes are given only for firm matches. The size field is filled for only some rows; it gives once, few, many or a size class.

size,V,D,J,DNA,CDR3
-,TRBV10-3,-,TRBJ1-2,TGTGCCACCGGACTAGCGGGAGTGGAAGATGGCTACACCTTC,CATGLAGVEDGYTF
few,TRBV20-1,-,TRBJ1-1,TGCAGTTCGCTCGACCCAACCCTATACACTGAAGCTTTCTTT,CSSLDPTLYTEAFF
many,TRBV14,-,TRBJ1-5,TGTGCCAGCAGCCAAGATATGAGCCGGGGACAGCCCCAGCATTTT,CASSQDMSRGQPQHF
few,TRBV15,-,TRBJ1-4,TGTGCCACCAGCAGTGGGGCCGGCGGGGAAAAACTGTTTTTT,CATSSGAGGEKLFF
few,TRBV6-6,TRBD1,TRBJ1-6,TGTGCCAGCAGTTCAAGTAGGACAGGTTTCTCACCCCTCCACTTT,CASSSSRTGFSPLHF
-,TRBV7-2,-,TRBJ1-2,TGTGCCAGCAGCTCGGAGGGACTCTCTGGAAACACCTTC,CASSSEGLSGNTF
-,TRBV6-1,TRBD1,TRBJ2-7,TGTGCCAGCAGTGCGACGGGACAGGGATTCTACGAGCAGTACTTC,CASSATGQGFYEQYF
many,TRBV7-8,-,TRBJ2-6,TGTGCCAGCAGCTCACGCCGAAGGGCTGGGGCCAACGTCCTGACTTTC,CASSSRRRAGANVLTF
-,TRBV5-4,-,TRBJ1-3,TGTGCCAGCAGCATGGGGTCCCCCGCAAACACCATATATTTT,CASSMGSPANTIYF
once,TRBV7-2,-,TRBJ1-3,TGTGCCAGCAGCGTGGACCGCAACTCTGGAAACACCATATATTTT,CASSVDRNSGNTIYF
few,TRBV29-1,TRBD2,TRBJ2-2,TGCAGCGTTGAATGGGCCGGGGGGAAGAGCGGGGAGCTGTTTTTT,CSVEWAGGKSGELFF
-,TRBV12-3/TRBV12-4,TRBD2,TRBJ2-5,TGTGCCAGCAGTTCGGAACTAGCGGGAGAAAGACAAGAGACCCAGTACTTC,CASSSELAGERQETQYF
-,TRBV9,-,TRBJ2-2,TGTGCCAGCAGCCAAGAAGGCTTCGGGGAGCTGTTTTTT,CASSQEGFGELFF
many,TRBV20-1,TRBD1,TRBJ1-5,TGCAGTGCGGCTGGGACAGGGATTTACTTAATTAGCAATCAGCCCCAGCATTTT,CSAAGTGIYLISNQPQHF
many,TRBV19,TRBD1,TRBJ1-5,TGTGCCAGTAGTATTCGTCGGACAGGGTATCAGCCCCAGCATTTT,CASSIRRTGYQPQHF
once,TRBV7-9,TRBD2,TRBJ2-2,TGTGCCAGCAGCTTAGTACCCGTCTATAGCGGGAAGGCGAACACCGGGGAGCTGTTTTTT,CASSLVPVYSGKANTGELFF
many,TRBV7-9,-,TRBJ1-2,TGTGCCAGCAGCTCCCTTAGGGGACCTGGCTATGGCTACACCTTC,CASSSLRGPGYGYTF
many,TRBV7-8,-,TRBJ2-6,TGTGCCAGCAGCTTAGGTTTGGACTCTGGGGCCAACGTCCTGACTTTC,CASSLGLDSGANVLTF
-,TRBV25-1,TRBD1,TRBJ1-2,TGTGCCACTAGAGATATGGGACAGGAGGATGGCTACACCTTC,CATRDMGQEDGYTF
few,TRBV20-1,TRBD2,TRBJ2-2,TGCAGTGCTAGATATTTTCCGGATCGTAGCGGGACTGAGGCCGGGGAGCTGTTTTTT,CSARYFPDRSGTEAGELFF
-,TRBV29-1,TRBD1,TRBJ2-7,TGCAGCGTAGTCAGACTTGCGGGACAGGGAATCCACGAGCAGTACTTC,CSVVRLAGQGIHEQYF
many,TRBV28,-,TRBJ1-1,TGTGCCAGCACGGTCGTAATGAACACTGAAGCTTTCTTT,CASTVVMNTEAFF
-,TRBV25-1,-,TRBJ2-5,TGTGCCACCAGTGAGTCGGGGGCTCAAGGGGAGACCCAGTACTTC,CATSESGAQGETQYF
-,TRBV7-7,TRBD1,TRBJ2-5,TGTGCTAGCAGCTTAGGGGGACAGGGCAACCAGTACTTC,CASSLGGQGNQYF
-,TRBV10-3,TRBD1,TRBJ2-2,TGTGCCATCAGGACCGGGACAGGGGCGGACACCGGGGAGCTGTTTTTT,CAIRTGTGADTGELFF
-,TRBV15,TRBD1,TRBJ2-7,TGTGCCACCAGCAGCCTCACAGGGGACGAGCAGTACTTC,CATSSLTGDEQYF
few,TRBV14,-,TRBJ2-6,TGTGCCAGCAGCCAAGATCCGTCTCAGGGGACCCTTTCCTCTGGGGCCAACGTCCTGACTTTC,CASSQDPSQGTLSSGANVLTF
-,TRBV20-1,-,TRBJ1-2,TGCAGTGCCGCAGGACAGACCATCTATGGCTACACCTTC,CSAAGQTIYGYTF
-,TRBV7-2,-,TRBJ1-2,TGTGCCAGCGGACCTCGGACAGTTAACTATGGCTACACCTTC,CASGPRTVNYGYTF
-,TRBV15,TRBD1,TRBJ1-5,TGTGCCACCAGCATCACAGGGGATAGCAATCAGCCCCAGCATTTT,CATSITGDSNQPQHF
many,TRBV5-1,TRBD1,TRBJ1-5,TGCGCCAGCAGCTTGGAGCCAGGGGGGAATCAGCCCCAGCATTTT,CASSLEPGGNQPQHF
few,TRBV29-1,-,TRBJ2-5,TGCAGCGTTGAACGGGTCCTCCAAGAGACCCAGTACTTC,CSVERVLQETQYF